Sequencing of this T cell receptor (beta chain) was carried out in a study of cytomegalovirus exposure and HLA in healthy donors. At the level of the study: The 90 to 150 validation repertoires matched the approximately 670 first-cohort repertoires in platform, a later analysis reported.

Germline CDR1 MNHEY, CDR2 SMNVEV (reference sequence). The CDR3 length is 14 residues. J lost 7 bases, V lost 6 bases, and 2 bases had no gene match. Study results and caveats: Confirmation in vitro established that a few CMV-associated chains were specific for CMV antigens. Rarity held for most TCR sequences, but there were some public TCRs that occurred in many donors.

To note about this clone: The antigen remains unidentified.

Data came from immunoSEQ multiplex PCR; TCRdb stores just in-frame clones and leaves some out. The sample comprises about 78,000 clones, about 95% of which are singletons, and roughly 1.6% rests with the top ten. This chain links TRBV27 with TRBJ2-2; 13 bases agree with TRBD2. Specimen: PBMCs. This TCR came from a man younger than 30 in good health and CMV-seropositive. The CDR3 DNA follows: TGTGCCAGCAGGGGACTAGCGGGACACGGGGAGCTGTTTTTT. Translating it yields CASRGLAGHGELFF.